This TCR beta chain was recorded in a study of cytomegalovirus exposure and HLA in healthy donors. Germline assignment: CDR1 SGDLS and CDR2 YYNGEE. The germline V and J ends were trimmed by 4 bases and 1 base, with 5 bases remaining between them. CDR3 length equals 13 residues. Study observations and caveats: The study dropped some indistinguishable V segments, TRBV6-2 and TRBV6-3 among them.

As concerns this clone: Its target is not known.

It was with 60 Vbeta and 13 Jbeta primers that the PCR ran. TCRdb's copy holds only in-frame clones and misses some; the assay was immunoSEQ multiplex PCR. The sample has 150,000 to 180,000 clones; over 65% are singletons. The TCR sequence derives from a man aged 25 to 40 in good health and CMV-seronegative. The sample consisted of PBMCs. The chain uses TRBV9 and TRBJ2-2; unclear D gene. This chain's CDR3 is CASSRQNTGELFF. CDR3 bases: TGTGCCAGCAGCAGACAGAACACCGGGGAGCTGTTTTTT.